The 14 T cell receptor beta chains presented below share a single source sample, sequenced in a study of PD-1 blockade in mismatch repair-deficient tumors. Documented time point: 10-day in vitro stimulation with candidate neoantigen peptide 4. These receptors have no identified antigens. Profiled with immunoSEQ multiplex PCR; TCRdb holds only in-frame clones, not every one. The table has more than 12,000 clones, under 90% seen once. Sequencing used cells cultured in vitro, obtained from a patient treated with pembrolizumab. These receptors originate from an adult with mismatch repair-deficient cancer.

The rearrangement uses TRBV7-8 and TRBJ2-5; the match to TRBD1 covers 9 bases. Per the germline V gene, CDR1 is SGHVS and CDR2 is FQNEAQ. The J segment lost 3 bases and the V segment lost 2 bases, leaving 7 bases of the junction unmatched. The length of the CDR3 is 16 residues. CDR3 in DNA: TGTGCCAGCAGCTTACAACCGGGACAGGGAAAAGAGACCCAGTACTTC. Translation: CASSLQPGQGKETQYF.

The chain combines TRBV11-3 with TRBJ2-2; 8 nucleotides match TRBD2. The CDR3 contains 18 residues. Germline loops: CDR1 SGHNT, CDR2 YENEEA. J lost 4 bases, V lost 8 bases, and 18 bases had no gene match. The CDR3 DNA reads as TGTGCCAGCCCTCCTTTTAGCGGGACTTTTGTGGGCACCGGGGAGCTGTTTTTT. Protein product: CASPPFSGTFVGTGELFF. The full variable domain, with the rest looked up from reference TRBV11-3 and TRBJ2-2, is EAGVVQSPRYKIIEKKQPVAFWCNPISGHNTLYWYLQNLGQGPELLIRYENEEAVDDSQLPKDRFSAERLKGVDSTLKIQPAELGDSAVYLCASPPFSGTFVGTGELFFGEGSRLTVL.

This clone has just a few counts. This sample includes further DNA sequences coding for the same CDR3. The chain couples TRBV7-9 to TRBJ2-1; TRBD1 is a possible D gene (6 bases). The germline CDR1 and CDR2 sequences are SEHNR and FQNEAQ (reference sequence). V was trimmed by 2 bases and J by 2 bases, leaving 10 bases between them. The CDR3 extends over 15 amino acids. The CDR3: CASSLTQGTYNEQFF. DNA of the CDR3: TGTGCCAGCAGCTTAACGCAGGGGACCTACAATGAGCAGTTCTTC.

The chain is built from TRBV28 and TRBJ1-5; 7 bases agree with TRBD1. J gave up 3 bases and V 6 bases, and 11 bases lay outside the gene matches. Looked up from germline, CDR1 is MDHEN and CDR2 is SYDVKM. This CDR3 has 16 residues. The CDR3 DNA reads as TGTGCCAGCAGCTTAACTCAGGGGGACCCCAATCAGCCCCAGCATTTT. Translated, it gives CASSLTQGDPNQPQHF.

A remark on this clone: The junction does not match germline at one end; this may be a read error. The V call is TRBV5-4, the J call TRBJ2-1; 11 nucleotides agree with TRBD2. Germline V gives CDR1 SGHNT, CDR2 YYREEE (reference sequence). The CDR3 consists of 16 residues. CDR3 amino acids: CAGSLRVDSGRDEQFF. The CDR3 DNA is TGTGCCGGCAGCTTGAGGGTTGATAGCGGGAGGGATGAGCAGTTCTTC.

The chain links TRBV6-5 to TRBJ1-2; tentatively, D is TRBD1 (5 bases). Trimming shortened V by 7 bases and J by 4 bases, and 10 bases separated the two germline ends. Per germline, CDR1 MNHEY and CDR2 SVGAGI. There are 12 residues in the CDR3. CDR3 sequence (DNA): TGTGCCAGCAACCAGGGAGGCTATGGCTACACCTTC. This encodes CASNQGGYGYTF.

CDR3 sequence (DNA): TGTGCCAGCAGTTTGACAGGGTTCTATGAGCAGTTCTTC. Its protein product is CASSLTGFYEQFF. The chain joins TRBV27 to TRBJ2-1; 7 nucleotides match TRBD1. The germline V gene has CDR1 MNHEY and CDR2 SMNVEV (reference sequence). V dropped 3 bases and J dropped 8; count of bases not matched to a gene: 4. This CDR3 has 13 amino acids.

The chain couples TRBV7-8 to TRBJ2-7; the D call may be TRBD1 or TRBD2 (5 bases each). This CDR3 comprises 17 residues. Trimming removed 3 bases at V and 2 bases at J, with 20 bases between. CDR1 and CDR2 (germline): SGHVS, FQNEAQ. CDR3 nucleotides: TGTGCCAGCAGCTTCGAAACGGGGCTAACTTCAACCTACGAGCAGTACTTC. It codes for CASSFETGLTSTYEQYF.

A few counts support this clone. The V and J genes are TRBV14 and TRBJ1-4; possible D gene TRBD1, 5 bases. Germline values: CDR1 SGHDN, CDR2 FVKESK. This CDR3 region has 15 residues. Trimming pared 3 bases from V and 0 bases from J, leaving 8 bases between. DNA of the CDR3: TGTGCCAGCAGCCATGTGGGGGCAACTAATGAAAAACTGTTTTTT. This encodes CASSHVGATNEKLFF.

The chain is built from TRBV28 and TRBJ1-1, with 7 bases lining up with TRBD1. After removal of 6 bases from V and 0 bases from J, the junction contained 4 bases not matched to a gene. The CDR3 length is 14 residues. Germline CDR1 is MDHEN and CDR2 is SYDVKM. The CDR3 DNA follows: TGTGCCAGCAGGTACAGGGGACTGAACACTGAAGCTTTCTTT. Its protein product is CASRYRGLNTEAFF.

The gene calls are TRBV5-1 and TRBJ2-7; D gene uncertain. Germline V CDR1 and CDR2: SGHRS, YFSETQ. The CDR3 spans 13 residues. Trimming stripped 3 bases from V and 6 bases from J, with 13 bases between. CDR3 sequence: CASSWEPLGEQYF. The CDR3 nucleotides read TGCGCCAGCAGCTGGGAACCCCTAGGCGAGCAGTACTTC.

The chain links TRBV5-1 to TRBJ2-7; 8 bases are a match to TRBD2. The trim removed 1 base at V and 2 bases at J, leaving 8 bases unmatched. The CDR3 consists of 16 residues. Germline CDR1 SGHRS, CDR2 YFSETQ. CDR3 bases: TGCGCCAGCAGCTTGCCCCGTAGCGGGGCTCCCTACGAGCAGTACTTC. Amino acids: CASSLPRSGAPYEQYF.

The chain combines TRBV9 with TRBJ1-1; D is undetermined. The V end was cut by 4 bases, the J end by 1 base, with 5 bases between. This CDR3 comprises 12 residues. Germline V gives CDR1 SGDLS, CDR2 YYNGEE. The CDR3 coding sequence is TGTGCCAGCAGCACTCAGAACACTGAAGCTTTCTTT. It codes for CASSTQNTEAFF.

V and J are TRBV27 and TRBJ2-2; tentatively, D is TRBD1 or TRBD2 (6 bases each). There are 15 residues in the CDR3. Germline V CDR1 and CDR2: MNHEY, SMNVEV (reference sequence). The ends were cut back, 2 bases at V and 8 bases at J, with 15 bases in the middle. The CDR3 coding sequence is TGTGCCAGCAGTTTACCCTCCACAGGGAGGGGGGAGCTGTTTTTT. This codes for CASSLPSTGRGELFF.